Shown below are 17 T cell receptor beta chains from a single sample sequenced in a study of T cell repertoires in ileal Crohn's disease. Here immunoSEQ multiplex PCR was the method, and the copy in TCRdb shows in-frame clones only, minus some. The table lists 5,000 to 5,500 clones, over 70% of them singletons. The sequencing input was ileal tissue. The receptors were sampled from an adult with Crohn's disease.

V is TRBV7-9 and J is TRBJ1-1, with D maybe TRBD1 (5 bases). The germline V and J ends were trimmed by 6 bases and 1 base, with 15 bases remaining between them. Germline-derived CDR1 and CDR2 are SEHNR and FQNEAQ (reference sequence). The CDR3 sequence is 15 residues long. The CDR3 loop is CASRSTGEGNTEAFF. The CDR3 DNA reads TGTGCCAGCAGATCCACGGGGGAAGGGAACACTGAAGCTTTCTTT.

This clone was counted a few times. The DNA for the CDR3 is TGTGCCAGCAGCCAGGGCCCGGGACAGAACACCGGGGAGCTGTTTTTT. Translated, it gives CASSQGPGQNTGELFF. The J gene is TRBJ2-2, the V gene TRBV14, with D perhaps matching TRBD1 (6 bases). The germline V gene encodes CDR1 SGHDN and CDR2 FVKESK. The germline V and J ends were trimmed by 3 bases and 1 base, with 12 bases remaining between them. The CDR3 is 16 residues long.

The DNA of the CDR3 is TGCGCCAGCAGCCCAGCGGGAGGAAACACCGGGGAGCTGTTTTTT. This codes for CASSPAGGNTGELFF. The genes are TRBV5-1 and TRBJ2-2; 9 bases are shared with TRBD2. The CDR3 runs to 15 residues. Trimming removed 4 bases from V and 2 bases from J; junction bases left unmatched: 3. In germline, CDR1 is SGHRS, CDR2 YFSETQ.

The chain carries TRBV18 and TRBJ2-1; D gene uncertain. CDR3 length equals 12 residues. Germline values: CDR1 KGHSH, CDR2 LQKENI. V was pared by 3 bases and J by 6 bases, with 6 bases between. The CDR3 region is CASSPHINEQFF. The CDR3 DNA follows: TGTGCCAGCTCACCTCACATCAATGAGCAGTTCTTC.

This chain joins TRBV5-4 and TRBJ2-7; 10 positions match TRBD1. The germline gives CDR1 SGHNT, CDR2 YYREEE (reference sequence). The CDR3 length is 16 residues. With V trimmed by 3 bases and J by 0 bases, 6 bases remained unmatched. CDR3: CASSSLRDRGSYEQYF. CDR3 nucleotide sequence: TGTGCCAGCAGCTCCCTCCGGGACAGGGGCTCCTACGAGCAGTACTTC.

V gene TRBV5-1 combines with J gene TRBJ1-1; D not resolved. V lost 0 bases, J lost 3 bases, and 15 bases lay in between. CDR1 SGHRS and CDR2 YFSETQ come from the germline V gene. The CDR3 contains 16 residues. The CDR3 DNA reads TGCGCCAGCAGCTTGGACGGGGTCCTTGGTTACACTGAAGCTTTCTTT. Residues: CASSLDGVLGYTEAFF. The whole variable domain, remainder taken from reference TRBV5-1 and TRBJ1-1, is KAGVTQTPRYLIKTRGQQVTLSCSPISGHRSVSWYQQTPGQGLQFLFEYFSETQRNKGNFPGRFSGRQFSNSRSEMNVSTLELGDSALYLCASSLDGVLGYTEAFFGQGTRLTVV.

The chain couples TRBV5-1 to TRBJ1-1; TRBD1 aligns across 7 bases. The CDR3 contains 14 residues. J lost 5 bases, V lost 4 bases, and 8 bases had no gene match. Germline V gene sequence: CDR1 SGHRS, CDR2 YFSETQ. DNA for the CDR3: TGCGCCAGCAGCAGACAGGGAGGCGGGACTGAAGCTTTCTTT. Translated, it gives CASSRQGGGTEAFF.

With respect to this clone: This sample also contains other DNA sequences that code for the same CDR3. This chain joins TRBV30 and TRBJ2-7; 8 positions agree with TRBD2. This CDR3 is built from 14 residues. J gave up 3 bases and V 0 bases, and 4 bases lay outside the gene matches. CDR1 and CDR2 (germline): GTSNPN, SVGIG (reference sequence). The CDR3 spells CAWSVGLAGYEQYF. The CDR3 bases are TGTGCCTGGAGTGTAGGTCTAGCGGGCTACGAGCAGTACTTC.

The chain recombines TRBV4-3 with TRBJ2-3; 10 positions agree with TRBD2. Germline V gene lookup returns CDR1 LGHNA and CDR2 YSLEER. This CDR3 has 17 residues. Trimming removed 0 bases from V and 1 base from J; junction bases left unmatched: 4. The CDR3 DNA reads as TGCGCCAGCAGCCAAGATGGGGGGACTAGCGGCACAGATACGCAGTATTTT. Amino acids: CASSQDGGTSGTDTQYF.

The chain is built from TRBV4-2 and TRBJ2-1, with unresolved D. The CDR3 spans 16 residues. Trimming pared 8 bases from V and 3 bases from J, leaving 20 bases between. Germline values: CDR1 LGHNA, CDR2 YNFKEQ. In nucleotides, the CDR3 is TGTGCCAGCCCTAACCGAGCGCGGAAACACTACAATGAGCAGTTCTTC. This translates into CASPNRARKHYNEQFF.

The chain links TRBV19 to TRBJ2-5; TRBD1 aligns across 10 bases. The V and J ends lost 1 base and 5 bases, in that order; junction bases with no gene match: 10. This CDR3 region has 17 residues. Germline V gives CDR1 LNHDA, CDR2 SQIVND (reference sequence). CDR3 bases: TGTGCCAGTAGTATAGGGACAGGGGGACTTGGGGTGGAGACCCAGTACTTC. Protein sequence: CASSIGTGGLGVETQYF.

This chain joins TRBV6-1 and TRBJ1-4; 9 positions agree with TRBD1. The germline CDR1 and CDR2 sequences are MNHNS and SASEGT. The CDR3 is made up of 15 amino acids. The V gene end was trimmed by 10 bases and the J gene end by 6 bases; junction bases not matched to a gene: 12. The CDR3, as DNA: TGTGCCACCGCCCCTTTTCGGACAGGGGATGAAAAACTGTTTTTT. It yields the protein CATAPFRTGDEKLFF.

The V and J genes are TRBV30 and TRBJ1-1; 12 bases map to TRBD1. This CDR3 is 16 amino acids long. The V gene end was trimmed by 2 bases and the J gene end by 1 base; junction bases not matched to a gene: 5. CDR1 and CDR2 (germline): GTSNPN, SVGIG (reference sequence). CDR3 DNA sequence: TGTGCCTGGAGTAGGGGACAGGGGGCGGCGAACACTGAAGCTTTCTTT. Translating it yields CAWSRGQGAANTEAFF.

The rearrangement links TRBV7-2 to TRBJ1-5; D gene ambiguous. CDR1 and CDR2 from the germline V gene are SGHTA and FQGNSA. This CDR3 spans 16 amino acids. V was pared by 0 bases and J by 0 bases, with 9 bases between. CDR3 sequence (DNA): TGTGCCAGCAGCTTAGCGCGGCCTAATAGCAATCAGCCCCAGCATTTT. Translated: CASSLARPNSNQPQHF.

The V call is TRBV5-1, the J call TRBJ2-5, with TRBD1 matching 8 bases. The V segment lost 3 bases and the J segment 5 bases; nucleotides outside the gene matches: 9. Germline V gene data show CDR1 as SGHRS and CDR2 as YFSETQ. CDR3 length: 15 amino acids. CDR3 region: CASSWQQGDGETQYF. The CDR3 DNA reads TGCGCCAGCAGCTGGCAACAGGGGGACGGGGAGACCCAGTACTTC.

This chain links TRBV18 with TRBJ2-1; D is unclear. The CDR3 has 14 residues. The V end lost 3 bases, the J end lost 3 bases, and 9 bases lay between the germline ends. Germline CDR1 and CDR2: KGHSH and LQKENI. The CDR3 region has the DNA TGTGCCAGCTCACCTAGTGCATTCTACAATGAGCAGTTCTTC. Residues: CASSPSAFYNEQFF.

This chain connects TRBV30 to TRBJ1-4; TRBD1 aligns across 9 bases. With 2 bases clipped from V and 5 bases from J, the junction kept 6 bases outside the gene matches. Germline V gene data show CDR1 as GTSNPN and CDR2 as SVGIG (reference sequence). There are 15 residues in the CDR3. CDR3 protein: CAWSSHRGRNEKLFF. CDR3 DNA: TGTGCCTGGAGTTCCCACAGGGGGCGGAATGAAAAACTGTTTTTT.